This T cell receptor beta chain was obtained from a study of T cells in Graves' hyperthyroidism and ophthalmopathy. Findings and limits, study-wide: Among thyroid clonotypes expanded above 0.001, most also appeared in blood.

RNA transcripts yielded amplified TCR beta CDR3 regions. The HTBI primer set served for first-round RT-PCR of the TCR CDR3. TCRdb passed the multiplex PCR reads through MiXCR, listing each CDR3 protein once. The data hold over 700,000 distinct CDR3 sequences, with more than 30% observed a single time. Graves' hyperthyroidism was deemed stable given no ophthalmopathy progression within 18 months. For the diagnoses, clinical symptoms, serum thyroxine and TRAb, thyroid ultrasound and orbital computed tomography were used. This clonotype was seen at least ten times. What it recognizes is unknown. V was trimmed by 2 bases and J by 11 bases, leaving 14 bases between them. The CDR3 sequence is 13 residues long. CDR1 and CDR2 from the germline V gene are KGHDR and SFDVKD.

This receptor was taken from a young man with Graves' hyperthyroidism. The chain couples TRBV24-1 to TRBJ1-1; weak D call: TRBD1 (6 bases). Sequenced sample: blood. The DNA of the CDR3 is TGTGCCACCAGTGATTCAGTACAGGGTTTCGCTTTCTTT. It is translated as CATSDSVQGFAFF.